The entry below describes one T cell receptor (beta chain). The CDR3 sequence is 14 residues long. Between the trimmed V and J ends, which lost 7 bases and 0 bases, there was a span of 13 bases. CDR1 SQVTM and CDR2 ANQGSEA come from the germline V gene. This record comes from a study of T cell responses to AZD1222 COVID-19 vaccine. Produced via immunoSEQ multiplex PCR; TCRdb's table is partial and in-frame only. The table records 130,000 to 150,000 clones, around 84% of them present only once. The receptor was isolated from an adult who received the AZD1222 COVID-19 vaccine. This rearrangement joins TRBV29-1 to TRBJ1-3; D is uncertain. This specimen consisted of peripheral blood, obtained 28 days after the second AZD1222 dose. The CDR3 bases are TGCAGCGGTACAGCCCTAAACTCTGGAAACACCATATATTTT. The encoded protein is CSGTALNSGNTIYF.